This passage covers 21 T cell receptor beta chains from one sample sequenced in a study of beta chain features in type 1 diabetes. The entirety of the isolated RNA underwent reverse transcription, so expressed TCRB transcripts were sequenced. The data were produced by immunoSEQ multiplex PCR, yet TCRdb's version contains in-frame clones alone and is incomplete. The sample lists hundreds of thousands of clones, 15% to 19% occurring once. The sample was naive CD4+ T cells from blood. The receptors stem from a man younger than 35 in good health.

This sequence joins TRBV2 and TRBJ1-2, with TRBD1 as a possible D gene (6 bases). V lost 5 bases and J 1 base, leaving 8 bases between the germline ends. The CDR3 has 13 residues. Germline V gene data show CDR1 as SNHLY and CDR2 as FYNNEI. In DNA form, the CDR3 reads TGTGCCAGCAGTCTAGGGGGTAACTATGGCTACACCTTC. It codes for CASSLGGNYGYTF.

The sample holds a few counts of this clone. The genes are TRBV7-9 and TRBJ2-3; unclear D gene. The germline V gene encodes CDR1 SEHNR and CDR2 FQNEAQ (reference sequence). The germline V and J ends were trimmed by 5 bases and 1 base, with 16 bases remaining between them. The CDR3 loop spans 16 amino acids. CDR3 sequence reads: CASSPFREPRTDTQYF. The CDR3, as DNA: TGTGCCAGCAGCCCATTTAGAGAACCGCGCACAGATACGCAGTATTTT.

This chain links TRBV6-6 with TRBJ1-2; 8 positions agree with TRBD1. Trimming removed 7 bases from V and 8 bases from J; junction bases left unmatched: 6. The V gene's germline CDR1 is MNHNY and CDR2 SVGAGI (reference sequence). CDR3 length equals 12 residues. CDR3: CASTLDRAGYTF. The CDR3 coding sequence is TGTGCCAGCACCCTGGACAGGGCCGGCTACACCTTC.

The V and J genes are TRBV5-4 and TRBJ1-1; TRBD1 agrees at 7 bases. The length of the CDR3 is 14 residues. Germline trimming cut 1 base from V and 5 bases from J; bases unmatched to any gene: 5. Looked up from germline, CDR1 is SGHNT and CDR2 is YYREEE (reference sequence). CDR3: CASSLRAGGTEAFF. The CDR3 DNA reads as TGTGCCAGCAGCTTGCGGGCAGGGGGTACTGAAGCTTTCTTT.

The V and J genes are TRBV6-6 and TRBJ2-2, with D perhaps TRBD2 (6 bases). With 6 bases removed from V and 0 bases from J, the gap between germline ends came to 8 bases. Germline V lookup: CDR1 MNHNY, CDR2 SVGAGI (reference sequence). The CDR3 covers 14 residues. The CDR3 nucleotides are TGTGCCAGCAGACCGGGAGCGAACACCGGGGAGCTGTTTTTT. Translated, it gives CASRPGANTGELFF.

CDR3 DNA sequence: TGTGCCAGCAGCGGAACAGGGGGTAACTATGGCTACACCTTC. The encoded protein is CASSGTGGNYGYTF. V gene TRBV9 combines with J gene TRBJ1-2; 8 bases line up with TRBD1. V shed 3 bases, J shed 1 base, and the junction held 2 bases outside the gene matches. The CDR3 contains 14 residues. CDR1 and CDR2 from the germline V gene are SGDLS and YYNGEE.

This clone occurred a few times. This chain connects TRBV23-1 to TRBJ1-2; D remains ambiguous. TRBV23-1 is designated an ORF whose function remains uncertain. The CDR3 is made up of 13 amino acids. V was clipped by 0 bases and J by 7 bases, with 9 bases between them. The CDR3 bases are TGCGCCAGCAGTCAATCTGTCTGGGGTGGCTACACCTTC. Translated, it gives CASSQSVWGGYTF.

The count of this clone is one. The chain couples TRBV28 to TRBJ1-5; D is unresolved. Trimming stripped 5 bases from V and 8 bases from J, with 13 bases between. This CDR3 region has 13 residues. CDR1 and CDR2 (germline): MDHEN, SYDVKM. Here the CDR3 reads CASSGEGGKPQHF. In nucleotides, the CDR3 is TGTGCCAGCAGTGGAGAGGGCGGAAAGCCCCAGCATTTT.

CDR3 sequence: CATRRTGSLVQFF. The DNA of the CDR3 is TGTGCCACCAGACGGACCGGGAGTTTGGTGCAGTTCTTC. The rearrangement uses TRBV6-6 and TRBJ2-1, with D perhaps TRBD2 (6 bases). V lost 10 bases and J 12 bases, leaving 22 bases between the germline ends. Germline V gives CDR1 MNHNY, CDR2 SVGAGI (reference sequence). The CDR3 is 13 residues long.

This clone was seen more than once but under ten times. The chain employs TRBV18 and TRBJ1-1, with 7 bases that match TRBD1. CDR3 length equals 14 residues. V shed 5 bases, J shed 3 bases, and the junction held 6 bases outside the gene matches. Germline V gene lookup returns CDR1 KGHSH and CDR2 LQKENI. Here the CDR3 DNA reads TGTGCCAGCTCAGCGCTCCAGGGGGACACTGAAGCTTTCTTT. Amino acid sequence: CASSALQGDTEAFF.

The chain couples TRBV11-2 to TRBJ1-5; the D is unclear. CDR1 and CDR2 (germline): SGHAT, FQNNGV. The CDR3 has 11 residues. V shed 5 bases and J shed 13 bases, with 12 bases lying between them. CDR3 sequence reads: CASSPGTGQHF. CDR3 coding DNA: TGTGCCAGCAGCCCCGGTACTGGGCAGCATTTT.

As DNA, the CDR3 is TGTGCCAGCAGCGAGACAGGGAAGCATCAGCCCCAGCATTTT. This gives the protein CASSETGKHQPQHF. V usage is TRBV7-2 and J usage is TRBJ1-5; 7 nucleotides line up with TRBD1. CDR1 is SGHTA and CDR2 is FQGNSA in the germline V gene. V gave up 5 bases and J gave up 5 bases; unmatched junction bases: 6. The CDR3 is 14 amino acids.

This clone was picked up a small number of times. CDR3 nucleotide sequence: TGTGCCATCAGTGAGTTCTCACAGGGGGCAGGAGAGACCCAGTACTTC. Translation gives CAISEFSQGAGETQYF. The chain employs TRBV10-3 and TRBJ2-5; 9 bases fit TRBD1. Germline CDR1 and CDR2: ENHRY and SYGVKD. V lost 1 base, J lost 4 bases, and 7 bases stayed unmatched. The CDR3 consists of 16 residues.

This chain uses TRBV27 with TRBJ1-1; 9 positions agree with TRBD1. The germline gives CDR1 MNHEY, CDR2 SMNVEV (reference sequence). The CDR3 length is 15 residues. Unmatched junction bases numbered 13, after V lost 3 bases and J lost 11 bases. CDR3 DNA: TGTGCCAGCAGTTTTTACCGGGACAGGGTTGCGGGGGCTTTCTTT. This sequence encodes CASSFYRDRVAGAFF.

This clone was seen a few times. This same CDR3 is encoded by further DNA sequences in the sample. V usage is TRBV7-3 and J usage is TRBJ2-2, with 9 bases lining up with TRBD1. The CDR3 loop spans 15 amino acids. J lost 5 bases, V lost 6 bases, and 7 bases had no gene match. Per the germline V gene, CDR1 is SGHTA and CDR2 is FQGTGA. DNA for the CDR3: TGTGCCAGCAGTCGGGGACAGGGTGGAACCGGGGAGCTGTTTTTT. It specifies CASSRGQGGTGELFF.

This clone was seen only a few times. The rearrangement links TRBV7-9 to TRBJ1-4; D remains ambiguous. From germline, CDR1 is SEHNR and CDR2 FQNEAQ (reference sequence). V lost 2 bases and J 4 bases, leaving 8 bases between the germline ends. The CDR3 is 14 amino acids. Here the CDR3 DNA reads TGTGCCAGCAGCTTAACACAGTTTAATGAAAAACTGTTTTTT. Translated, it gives CASSLTQFNEKLFF.

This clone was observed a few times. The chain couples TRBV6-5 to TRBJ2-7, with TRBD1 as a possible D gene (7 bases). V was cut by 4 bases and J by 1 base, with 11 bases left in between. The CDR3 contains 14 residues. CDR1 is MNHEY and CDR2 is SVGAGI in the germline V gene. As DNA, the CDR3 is TGTGCCAGCAGTTGGCAGGGGGGATCCTACGAGCAGTACTTC. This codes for CASSWQGGSYEQYF.

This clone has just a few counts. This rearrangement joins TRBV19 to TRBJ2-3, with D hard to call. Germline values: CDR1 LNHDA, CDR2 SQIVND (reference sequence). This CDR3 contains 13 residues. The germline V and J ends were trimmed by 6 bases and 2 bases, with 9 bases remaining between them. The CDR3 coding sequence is TGTGCCAGTAGACTCCTGATCACAGATACGCAGTATTTT. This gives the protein CASRLLITDTQYF.

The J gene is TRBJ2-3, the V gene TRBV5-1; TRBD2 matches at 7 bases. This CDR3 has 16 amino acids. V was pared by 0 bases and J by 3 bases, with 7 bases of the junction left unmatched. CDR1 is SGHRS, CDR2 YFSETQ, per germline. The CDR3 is CASSLGLADRTDTQYF. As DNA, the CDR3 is TGCGCCAGCAGCTTGGGACTAGCCGATCGGACAGATACGCAGTATTTT.

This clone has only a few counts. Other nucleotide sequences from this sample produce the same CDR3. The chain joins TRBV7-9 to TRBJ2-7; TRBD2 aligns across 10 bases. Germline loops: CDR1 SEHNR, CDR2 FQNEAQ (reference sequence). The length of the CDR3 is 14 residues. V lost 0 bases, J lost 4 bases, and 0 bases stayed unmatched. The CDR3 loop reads CASSLAAGGYEQYF. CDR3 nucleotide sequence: TGTGCCAGCAGCTTAGCAGCGGGGGGGTACGAGCAGTACTTC.

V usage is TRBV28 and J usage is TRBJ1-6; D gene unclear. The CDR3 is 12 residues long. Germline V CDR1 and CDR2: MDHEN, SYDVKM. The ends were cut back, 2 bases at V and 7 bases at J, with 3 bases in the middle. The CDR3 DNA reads TGTGCCAGCAGTTTAGAGAATTCACCCCTCCACTTT. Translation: CASSLENSPLHF.